These 26 T cell receptor beta chains were sequenced from one sample in a study of blood T cell repertoires in COVID-19. Some clones are missing from TCRdb's copy, which holds only in-frame ones; the method was immunoSEQ multiplex PCR. This sample has a few hundred thousand clones; about 87% occur once, and the top ten carry roughly 2%. The sample comprised PBMCs or T cells enriched from blood (not recorded which). Receptors were obtained from a man in his forties in a cohort exposed to, infected with or recovered from COVID-19 (not recorded which).

The V call is TRBV4-2, the J call TRBJ2-3; 11 bases agree with TRBD2. The V segment lost 0 bases and the J segment 4 bases; nucleotides outside the gene matches: 12. The CDR3 extends over 19 amino acids. The germline CDR1 and CDR2 sequences are LGHNA and YNFKEQ. CDR3 amino acids: CASSQDWLAGGTEPDTQYF. The DNA of the CDR3 is TGTGCCAGCAGCCAAGATTGGCTAGCGGGGGGTACGGAACCAGATACGCAGTATTTT.

The V and J genes are TRBV5-6 and TRBJ2-6; 12 bases are shared with TRBD1. The CDR3 is 16 amino acids. Germline loops: CDR1 SGHDT, CDR2 YYEEEE. The V segment lost 4 bases and the J segment 4 bases; nucleotides outside the gene matches: 3. CDR3 sequence (DNA): TGTGCCAGCAGCCGGGACAGGGGGCGAGGGGCCAACGTCCTGACTTTC. Translation: CASSRDRGRGANVLTF.

The chain links TRBV12-3 or TRBV12-4 to TRBJ2-7; a possible D gene is TRBD1 (6 bases). Trimming removed 10 bases at V and 3 bases at J, with 13 bases between. This CDR3 region has 12 residues. CDR3 amino acids: CATTRGIYEQYF. CDR3 DNA sequence: TGTGCCACCACCAGGGGAATCTACGAGCAGTACTTC.

The CDR3 loop reads CASSLAPKYEQYF. The CDR3 DNA reads as TGTGCCAGCAGCCTAGCGCCAAAATACGAGCAGTACTTC. This chain uses TRBV14 with TRBJ2-7; perhaps TRBD2 as D (5 bases). Germline loops: CDR1 SGHDN, CDR2 FVKESK. The CDR3 extends over 13 amino acids. The germline V and J ends were trimmed by 4 bases and 4 bases, with 11 bases remaining between them.

This sequence joins TRBV11-2 and TRBJ2-1, with 7 bases that match TRBD2. The CDR3 length is 16 residues. Looked up from germline, CDR1 is SGHAT and CDR2 is FQNNGV. Unmatched junction bases numbered 10, after V lost 1 base and J lost 7 bases. CDR3 in DNA: TGTGCCAGCAGCTTAGTATCCGCGGGAGCTTTGAATGAGCAGTTCTTC. Translation: CASSLVSAGALNEQFF. Together with reference TRBV11-2 and TRBJ2-1, the CDR3 gives the full variable domain: EAGVAQSPRYKIIEKRQSVAFWCNPISGHATLYWYQQILGQGPKLLIQFQNNGVVDDSQLPKDRFSAERLKGVDSTLKIQPAKLEDSAVYLCASSLVSAGALNEQFFGPGTRLTVL.

The chain couples TRBV3-1 (or the pseudogene TRBV3-2) to TRBJ2-7, with TRBD2 identical over 12 bases. CDR1 and CDR2 (germline): LGHDT, YNNKEL (reference sequence). There are 15 residues in the CDR3. V gave up 4 bases and J gave up 7 bases; unmatched junction bases: 8. The CDR3, as DNA: TGTGCCAGCAGCCCATCGACTAGCGGGAGCCGTGAGCAGTACTTC. Translated: CASSPSTSGSREQYF.

The chain is built from TRBV6-1 and TRBJ2-4, with TRBD1 matching 9 bases. There are 19 residues in the CDR3. Losses at the gene ends were 0 bases for V and 4 bases for J; bases not matched to a gene: 13. Germline V gene sequence: CDR1 MNHNS, CDR2 SASEGT. CDR3 amino acids: CASSEAFFRGQGSKNIQYF. CDR3 coding DNA: TGTGCCAGCAGTGAAGCCTTCTTTAGGGGACAGGGTTCTAAAAACATTCAGTACTTC.

This clone was observed once. The chain couples TRBV28 to TRBJ1-1, with D uncertain. V was shortened by 6 bases and J by 1 base, with 6 bases between the two germline ends. In germline, CDR1 is MDHEN, CDR2 SYDVKM. This CDR3 has 12 amino acids. This CDR3 is CASRLQNTEAFF. The DNA of the CDR3 is TGTGCCAGCAGATTACAGAACACTGAAGCTTTCTTT.

This chain connects TRBV5-8 to TRBJ2-4; D is perhaps TRBD2 (7 bases). The germline V gene has CDR1 SGHTS and CDR2 YDEGEE. The CDR3 contains 15 residues. V was trimmed by 3 bases and J by 5 bases, leaving 15 bases between them. DNA of the CDR3: TGTGCCAGCAGCTCGACGAGGGGGGGCCAAAACATTCAGTACTTC. This sequence encodes CASSSTRGGQNIQYF.

This clone was seen a handful of times. V and J are TRBV28 and TRBJ1-1; the D is unclear. V gave up 6 bases and J gave up 5 bases, with 16 bases separating them. Germline V gives CDR1 MDHEN, CDR2 SYDVKM. The CDR3 has 14 residues. This chain's CDR3 is CASSEGGTRTEAFF. The DNA for the CDR3 is TGTGCCAGCAGCGAAGGTGGCACGAGGACTGAAGCTTTCTTT. Variable domain in full (rest from reference TRBV28 and TRBJ1-1): DVKVTQSSRYLVKRTGEKVFLECVQDMDHENMFWYRQDPGLGLRLIYFSYDVKMKEKGDIPEGYSVSREKKERFSLILESASTNQTSMYLCASSEGGTRTEAFFGQGTRLTVV.

V is TRBV5-6 and J is TRBJ2-7, with D maybe TRBD2 (5 bases). The CDR3 consists of 13 residues. Looked up from germline, CDR1 is SGHDT and CDR2 is YYEEEE. Trimming removed 6 bases at V and 0 bases at J, with 10 bases between. DNA for the CDR3: TGTGCCAGCACCACGGGGAGCTCCTACGAGCAGTACTTC. This encodes CASTTGSSYEQYF.

This chain links TRBV5-1 with TRBJ2-5; 8 nucleotides match TRBD2. J was trimmed by 5 bases and V by 2 bases; bases with no gene match: 5. The CDR3 is made up of 14 amino acids. Germline V lookup: CDR1 SGHRS, CDR2 YFSETQ. The CDR3 sequence: CASSFSGSAETQYF. CDR3 coding DNA: TGCGCCAGCAGCTTCAGCGGGAGTGCGGAGACCCAGTACTTC.

The rearrangement joins TRBV5-1 to TRBJ2-1; no reliable D call. Germline V CDR1 and CDR2: SGHRS, YFSETQ. This CDR3 spans 12 amino acids. V dropped 6 bases and J dropped 8 bases, with 12 bases sitting between them. The CDR3 here is CASTNPFDEQFF. The DNA of the CDR3 is TGCGCCAGCACTAATCCGTTTGATGAGCAGTTCTTC.

V gene TRBV24-1 combines with J gene TRBJ2-7; 8 bases map to TRBD1. Germline values: CDR1 KGHDR, CDR2 SFDVKD. V dropped 5 bases and J dropped 6; count of bases not matched to a gene: 11. The CDR3 is 15 residues long. In nucleotides, the CDR3 is TGTGCCACCAGTGGGGGGGAGGCAGGGGGCGGCGAGCAGTACTTC. This sequence encodes CATSGGEAGGGEQYF.

This clone is a singleton in its sample. This chain joins TRBV7-9 and TRBJ2-2, with D possibly matching TRBD2 (5 bases). CDR1 SEHNR and CDR2 FQNEAQ come from the germline V gene (reference sequence). The V end was cut by 1 base, the J end by 1 base, with 10 bases between. This CDR3 comprises 16 residues. CDR3 coding DNA: TGTGCCAGCAGCTTAGACTTAGCGCGGAACACCGGGGAGCTGTTTTTT. As protein: CASSLDLARNTGELFF. The variable domain in full, completed from reference TRBV7-9 and TRBJ2-2, reads DTGVSQNPRHKITKRGQNVTFRCDPISEHNRLYWYRQTLGQGPEFLTYFQNEAQLEKSRLLSDRFSAERPKGSFSTLEIQRTEQGDSAMYLCASSLDLARNTGELFFGEGSRLTVL.

This sequence joins TRBV6-4 and TRBJ2-3; 9 nucleotides match TRBD2. CDR3 length: 17 residues. Germline CDR1 MRHNA, CDR2 SNTAGT. V lost 3 bases, J lost 2 bases, and 9 bases stayed unmatched. CDR3 coding DNA: TGTGCCAGCAGTGAGTCTGCGGGAGGGGGGCACACAGATACGCAGTATTTT. It codes for CASSESAGGGHTDTQYF.

This clone was seen more than once but under ten times. This sequence joins TRBV15 and TRBJ1-4; D gene ambiguous. The CDR3 is 16 amino acids. Trimming stripped 5 bases from V and 0 bases from J, with 13 bases between. Germline CDR1 reads LNHNV; CDR2 reads YYDKDF (reference sequence). CDR3 protein: CATSRGGITTNEKLFF. CDR3 coding DNA: TGTGCCACCAGCCGAGGCGGAATAACAACTAATGAAAAACTGTTTTTT.

The chain recombines TRBV3-1 (or the pseudogene TRBV3-2) with TRBJ1-1, with D uncertain. CDR3 length equals 13 residues. Per the germline V gene, CDR1 is LGHDT and CDR2 is YNNKEL (reference sequence). V lost 3 bases to trimming and J lost 3 bases, with 8 bases between them. For the CDR3, the DNA is TGTGCCAGCAGCCAGGCCCCTTACACTGAAGCTTTCTTT. This gives the protein CASSQAPYTEAFF.

The chain employs TRBV7-9 and TRBJ2-7; D remains ambiguous. The V gene's germline CDR1 is SEHNR and CDR2 FQNEAQ (reference sequence). This CDR3 spans 14 amino acids. Trimming left V 1 base short and J 0 bases short, with 7 bases between. CDR3 sequence (DNA): TGTGCCAGCAGCTTAGAACAGCCCTCCTACGAGCAGTACTTC. As protein: CASSLEQPSYEQYF.

The rearrangement uses TRBV7-2 and TRBJ1-1, with 7 bases matching TRBD1. The CDR3 has 15 residues. Trimming at V came to 7 bases and at J to 1 base, leaving 9 bases not matched to a gene. The germline V gene has CDR1 SGHTA and CDR2 FQGNSA. CDR3 nucleotides: TGTGCCAGCACTTTATTCGGGACAGCGAACACTGAAGCTTTCTTT. It is translated as CASTLFGTANTEAFF.

V is TRBV5-1 and J is TRBJ2-2; 9 positions match TRBD1. CDR3 length: 17 amino acids. Germline V gene sequence: CDR1 SGHRS, CDR2 YFSETQ. V lost 0 bases, J lost 1 base, and 4 bases stayed unmatched. CDR3 protein: CASSLVRGQGNTGELFF. For the CDR3, the DNA is TGCGCCAGCAGCTTGGTCCGGGGACAGGGGAACACCGGGGAGCTGTTTTTT.

J is TRBJ2-3 and V is TRBV24-1; 8 positions agree with TRBD1. The CDR3 has 15 amino acids. V trimming: 4 bases; J trimming: 6 bases; junction bases outside the gene matches: 8. Germline loops: CDR1 KGHDR, CDR2 SFDVKD. The CDR3: CATSDQRQGMDTQYF. Written as DNA, the CDR3 is TGTGCCACCAGTGACCAGAGACAGGGGATGGATACGCAGTATTTT.

V is TRBV5-5 and J is TRBJ1-2, with a weak D call TRBD1 (5 bases). V lost 2 bases to trimming and J lost 3 bases, with 11 bases between them. CDR1 and CDR2 from the germline V gene are SGHKS and YYEKEE (reference sequence). The CDR3 covers 14 residues. The DNA of the CDR3 is TGTGCCAGCAGCTTCGCGACAGTCGACTATGGCTACACCTTC. Amino acid sequence: CASSFATVDYGYTF.

The chain joins TRBV7-2 to TRBJ2-1; TRBD1 aligns across 7 bases. Germline V gives CDR1 SGHTA, CDR2 FQGNSA. The trim removed 6 bases at V and 0 bases at J, leaving 2 bases unmatched. The CDR3 sequence is 14 residues long. The CDR3: CASRGTVSYNEQFF. The DNA for the CDR3 is TGTGCCAGCAGGGGGACAGTCTCCTACAATGAGCAGTTCTTC.

The rearrangement links TRBV5-1 to TRBJ2-7, with 8 nucleotides matching TRBD1. Germline V gene lookup returns CDR1 SGHRS and CDR2 YFSETQ. The CDR3 spans 14 residues. V lost 5 bases, J lost 2 bases, and 6 bases stayed unmatched. CDR3 in amino acids: CASRTQGGPYEQYF. CDR3 sequence (DNA): TGCGCCAGCAGGACACAGGGGGGTCCCTACGAGCAGTACTTC.

V is TRBV19 and J is TRBJ1-1; D possibly corresponds to TRBD1 (5 bases). There are 14 residues in the CDR3. CDR1 is LNHDA and CDR2 is SQIVND in the germline V gene (reference sequence). V was cut by 2 bases and J by 4 bases, with 11 bases left in between. For the CDR3, the DNA is TGTGCCAGTAGTATACTTTCCCAGGGCACTGAAGCTTTCTTT. This translates into CASSILSQGTEAFF. Full variable domain (missing parts from reference TRBV19 and TRBJ1-1): DGGITQSPKYLFRKEGQNVTLSCEQNLNHDAMYWYRQDPGQGLRLIYYSQIVNDFQKGDIAEGYSVSREKKESFPLTVTSAQKNPTAFYLCASSILSQGTEAFFGQGTRLTVV.